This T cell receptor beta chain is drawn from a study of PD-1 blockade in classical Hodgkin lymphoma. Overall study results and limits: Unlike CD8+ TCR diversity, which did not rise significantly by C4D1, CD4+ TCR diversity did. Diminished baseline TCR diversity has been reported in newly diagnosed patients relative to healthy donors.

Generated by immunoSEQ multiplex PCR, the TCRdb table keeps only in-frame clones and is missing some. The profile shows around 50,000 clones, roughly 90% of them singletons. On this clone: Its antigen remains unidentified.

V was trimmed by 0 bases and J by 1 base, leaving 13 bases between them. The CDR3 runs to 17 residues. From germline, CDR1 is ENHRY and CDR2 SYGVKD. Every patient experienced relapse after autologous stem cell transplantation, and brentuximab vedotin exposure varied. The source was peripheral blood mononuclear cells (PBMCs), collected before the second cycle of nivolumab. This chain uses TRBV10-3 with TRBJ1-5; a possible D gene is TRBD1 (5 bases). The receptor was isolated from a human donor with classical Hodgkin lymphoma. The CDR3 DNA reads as TGTGCCATCAGTGAGTCCTCGAGGGGACTCAGCAATCAGCCCCAGCATTTT. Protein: CAISESSRGLSNQPQHF.